Listed here are 8 T cell receptor beta chains from one sample, sequenced in a study of blood T cell repertoires in COVID-19. Produced via immunoSEQ multiplex PCR; TCRdb's table is partial and in-frame only. Altogether about 90,000 clones are present, approximately 90% being singletons, with the ten largest covering about 2%. Sample: peripheral blood. These receptors came from a human donor with active COVID-19. The donor label of this sample is uncertain.

The count of this clone is one. This chain links TRBV6-1 with TRBJ2-3; 10 positions agree with TRBD1. V lost 4 bases and J lost 1; bases outside the gene matches: 8. The CDR3 has 17 residues. Germline loops: CDR1 MNHNS, CDR2 SASEGT. CDR3 residues: CASSVSGQGFGTDTQYF. DNA of the CDR3: TGTGCCAGCAGTGTCTCGGGACAGGGGTTTGGCACAGATACGCAGTATTTT.

J is TRBJ1-5 and V is TRBV27; a possible D gene is TRBD1 (5 bases). V lost 3 bases, J lost 0 bases, and 12 bases lay in between. In germline, CDR1 is MNHEY, CDR2 SMNVEV (reference sequence). The CDR3 covers 16 residues. CDR3 DNA sequence: TGTGCCAGCAGTTTGCAGGGAACTCATAGCAATCAGCCCCAGCATTTT. Its translation: CASSLQGTHSNQPQHF.

The chain recombines TRBV6-1 with TRBJ2-2; D possibly corresponds to TRBD2 (5 bases). This CDR3 contains 18 residues. V lost 2 bases and J 2 bases, leaving 18 bases between the germline ends. Germline V gene sequence: CDR1 MNHNS, CDR2 SASEGT. Written as DNA, the CDR3 is TGTGCCAGCAGTGAACGTCCTCTACTAGTCCAAAACACCGGGGAGCTGTTTTTT. Translated, it gives CASSERPLLVQNTGELFF.

The genes are TRBV24-1 and TRBJ2-1; D may be TRBD2 (7 bases). Trimming cost V 5 bases and J 5 bases, with 18 bases left between them. The germline gives CDR1 KGHDR, CDR2 SFDVKD. This CDR3 spans 16 amino acids. The CDR3 loop reads CATSAGGGLGDNEQFF. CDR3 nucleotides: TGTGCCACCAGTGCCGGCGGGGGCCTCGGGGACAATGAGCAGTTCTTC.

This chain uses TRBV5-6 with TRBJ2-7, with D possibly matching TRBD2 (5 bases). Germline CDR1 and CDR2: SGHDT and YYEEEE. CDR3 length: 13 amino acids. Deletions cut 2 bases from V and 6 bases from J, with 12 bases between. CDR3 nucleotide sequence: TGTGCCAGCAGCTTCAAAACGGGGTTCGAGCAGTACTTC. It is translated as CASSFKTGFEQYF.

The J gene is TRBJ2-7, the V gene TRBV5-4; D gene uncertain. Germline CDR1 reads SGHNT; CDR2 reads YYREEE (reference sequence). V was pared by 3 bases and J by 0 bases, with 10 bases between. The CDR3 contains 14 residues. This CDR3 reads CASSSILSSYEQYF. For the CDR3, the DNA is TGTGCCAGCAGCTCTATTCTAAGCTCCTACGAGCAGTACTTC. The full variable domain, with the rest looked up from reference TRBV5-4 and TRBJ2-7, is ETGVTQSPTHLIKTRGQQVTLRCSSQSGHNTVSWYQQALGQGPQFIFQYYREEENGRGNFPPRFSGLQFPNYSSELNVNALELDDSALYLCASSSILSSYEQYFGPGTRLTVT.

The chain joins TRBV6-5 to TRBJ1-3, with TRBD1 as a possible D gene (5 bases). V was cut by 6 bases and J by 0 bases, with 12 bases left in between. CDR1 is MNHEY, CDR2 SVGAGI, per germline. The CDR3 has 15 residues. CDR3 in amino acids: CASSPDRFSGNTIYF. In nucleotides, the CDR3 is TGTGCCAGCAGCCCCGACAGATTCTCTGGAAACACCATATATTTT.

The genes are TRBV5-8 and TRBJ2-3; TRBD2 aligns across 12 bases. The length of the CDR3 is 17 residues. The trim removed 3 bases at V and 7 bases at J, leaving 12 bases unmatched. Germline values: CDR1 SGHTS, CDR2 YDEGEE. The DNA of the CDR3 is TGTGCCAGCAGCTCGTGGCAGGCTAGCGGGGGGGCCAATACGCAGTATTTT. It is translated as CASSSWQASGGANTQYF.